Listed below are T cell receptor beta chains from one sample, sequenced in a study of graft-versus-host responses after intestinal transplantation. Only in-frame clones appear in the TCRdb table, and some are missing; sequencing was by immunoSEQ multiplex PCR. The table lists about 47,000 clones, roughly 95% of them singletons. The sample in question was PBMCs, obtained around 48 weeks after intestinal transplant. All receptors derive from a human patient who received an intestinal transplant, so some T cells may come from the graft donor. Each CDR3 is given with its conserved first and last residue. D genes are given only for firm matches. Only some rows state a clone size, as once, few, many or a class for expanded clones.

clone_size	j_call	d_call	v_call	cdr3_nt	cdr3_aa
.	TRBJ2-7	.	TRBV6-5	TGTGCCAGCAGCGGCTTTACCTACGAGCAGTACTTC	CASSGFTYEQYF
.	TRBJ2-1	TRBD2	TRBV7-9	TGTGCCAGCAGCCAACTTGGCGGGAGGGCCTATGAGCAGTTCTTC	CASSQLGGRAYEQFF
.	TRBJ2-7	TRBD1	TRBV11-3	TGTGCCAGCAGCTCATATCCTCCGGGACAGGGGGCATCTAACGAGCAGTACTTC	CASSSYPPGQGASNEQYF
.	TRBJ2-1	TRBD2	TRBV11-3	TGTGCCAGCAGCTCAAGCGGGAGGGCGGAGTACAATGAGCAGTTCTTC	CASSSSGRAEYNEQFF
.	TRBJ1-3	.	TRBV4-1	TGCGCCAGCAGCCAAGGAATGCGGCCTTCCTCTGGAAACACCATATATTTT	CASSQGMRPSSGNTIYF
.	TRBJ2-2	.	TRBV7-7	TGTGCCAGCAGCTTACAAGGCGGCTCCGGGGAGCTGTTTTTT	CASSLQGGSGELFF
.	TRBJ1-4	.	TRBV9	TGTGCCAGCAGCGTAAGAACTAATGAAAAACTGTTTTTT	CASSVRTNEKLFF
.	TRBJ2-1	.	TRBV9	TGTGCCAGCAGCTCAACCGGGAATGAGCAGTTCTTC	CASSSTGNEQFF
once	TRBJ2-1	.	TRBV28	TGTGCCAGCAGTTTTGGGGGTTCCAATGAGCAGTTCTTC	CASSFGGSNEQFF
.	TRBJ1-1	.	TRBV6-5	TGTGCCAGCAGTTACTCAGGACTGGGCACTGAAGCTTTCTTT	CASSYSGLGTEAFF
.	TRBJ1-1	.	TRBV10-3	TGTGCCATCAGTCGGGGTGGGGACACTGAAGCTTTCTTT	CAISRGGDTEAFF
.	TRBJ1-4	.	TRBV7-9	TGTGCCAGCAGCTTAGTAACCGGGACCTATGAAAAACTGTTTTTT	CASSLVTGTYEKLFF
once	TRBJ1-1	TRBD1	TRBV18	TGTGCCAGCTCACCACAGGACAGGGGCGGTGCTTTCTTT	CASSPQDRGGAFF
.	TRBJ2-7	.	TRBV6-1	TGTGCCAGCAGTGACGAAGGACTCGGCGAGCAGTACTTC	CASSDEGLGEQYF
.	TRBJ1-5	.	TRBV2	TGTGCCAGCAGCGGGAACTTGGGGGCGCGGGGCAATCAGCCCCAGCATTTT	CASSGNLGARGNQPQHF
.	TRBJ2-7	TRBD1	TRBV10-3	TGTGCCACTCACCCCGGGACAGGCTCCTACGAGCAGTACTTC	CATHPGTGSYEQYF
.	TRBJ2-3	TRBD1	TRBV12-5	TGTGCTAGTGGTTTGCCGACAGGGGGCTTCGCAGATACGCAGTATTTT	CASGLPTGGFADTQYF
.	TRBJ1-3	.	TRBV28	TGTGCCAGCAGTTTAGCAGACTCTGGAAACACCATATATTTT	CASSLADSGNTIYF